This TCR beta chain was profiled in a study of blood T cell repertoires in COVID-19 (dated by TCRdb to the early 2020s). Background for the entire study: The collaborator samples originated in the United States, Italy and Spain and spanned the acute and convalescent phases of COVID-19. The prospective study material was composed of cDNA or gDNA derived from T cells, B-cell-depleted T cells, or PBMCs. Deeply sampled blood TCRbeta repertoires from subjects exposed to, actively infected with, or recovered from COVID-19 were included in the dataset. The repertoires were released in a freely available public database meant as a resource for research on the immune response to SARS-CoV-2. Samples came from the ongoing ImmuneRACE study (first 160 participants) plus 1,254 subjects from 6 global collaborators. A de-identified subject ID, COVID-19 status, age in years and sex were almost always included in the sample metadata. Where available, HLA class I and class II types were obtained from metadata supplied by the sample provider rather than from assay-based typing.

Comments on this clone: This clone's antigen is unknown. Per-nucleotide qualities are absent, and no much larger clonotype sits a single base away.

Participants in the prospective study were enrolled through a virtual design, were aged 18 to 89 years, and lived in about 25 United States geographic areas. To assign participants to cohorts, the prospective study relied on clinical history that participants themselves reported in a screening survey and a study questionnaire. For ImmuneRACE Cohort 3, a participant was defined as recovered based on two consecutive negative NP/OP PCR tests, clearance by a healthcare professional, or resolution of symptoms. Each participant in the prospective study had whole blood, serum and a nasopharyngeal or oropharyngeal swab collected by mobile phlebotomists. Prospective study participants could optionally give additional blood draws and questionnaires over an approximately two-month period. Before DNA extraction, prospective study blood samples were shipped either frozen or at room temperature. Findings and caveats that apply to the study as a whole: Clinical and demographic metadata were provided uncurated, with the amount varying by source and participant.

TCRbeta CDR3 regions were amplified from genomic DNA using the immunoSEQ Assay, a bias-controlled multiplex PCR. Per the source publication's procedure: Nucleated cell counts per sample were estimated from amplification of reference gene primers within the assay. To quantify the absolute abundance of each unique TCRbeta CDR3 rearrangement, sequence reads were collapsed and filtered. For each sample, productive Simpson clonality was calculated as the square root of Simpson's diversity index across productive rearrangements. As stored in TCRdb, this immuneACCESS dataset retains in-frame rearrangements with V and J assigned. A fraction of the clones does not appear; measured against another copy, unresolved V genes explain less than half of the discrepancy, and the remainder lacks a known reason. V, J and clone size derive from that table, while D and trimming were established from the DNA sequence. This sample has roughly 200,000 clones in its table, and about 88% of those were observed once. The ten largest clones capture around 2.7% of the sample.

This clonotype was sampled from a woman aged 25 to 45 who had recovered from COVID-19. The sequenced material came from PBMCs or T cells enriched from blood (not recorded which).

CDR3 reads: CASSLSATGLNTEAFF. The DNA is TGTGCCAGCAGTTTATCGGCGACAGGGTTGAACACTGAAGCTTTCTTT. The V gene is TRBV27 and the J gene is TRBJ1-1; 7 nucleotides in the junction match TRBD1. Clipping removes 0 bases from V and 0 bases from J, with 4 as the unmatched junction base count. CDR1 MNHEY and CDR2 SMNVEV were looked up in the germline V gene (reference sequence). Its CDR3 holds 16 amino acids, cysteine through phenylalanine. The entry retains the CDR3 DNA only, 48 bases that are in frame from base 1.